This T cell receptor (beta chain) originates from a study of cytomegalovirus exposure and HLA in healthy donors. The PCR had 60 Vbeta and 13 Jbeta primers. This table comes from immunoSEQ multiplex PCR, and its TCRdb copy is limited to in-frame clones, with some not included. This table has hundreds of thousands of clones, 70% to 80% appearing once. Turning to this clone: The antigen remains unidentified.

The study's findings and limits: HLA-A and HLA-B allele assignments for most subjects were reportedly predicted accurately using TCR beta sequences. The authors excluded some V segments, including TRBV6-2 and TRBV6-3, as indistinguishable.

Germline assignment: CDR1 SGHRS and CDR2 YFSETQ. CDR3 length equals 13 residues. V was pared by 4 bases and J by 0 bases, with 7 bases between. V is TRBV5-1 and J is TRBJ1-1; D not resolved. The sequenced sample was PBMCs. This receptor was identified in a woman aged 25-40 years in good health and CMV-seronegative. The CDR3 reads CASSKRMNTEAFF. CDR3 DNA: TGCGCCAGCAGCAAGAGGATGAACACTGAAGCTTTCTTT.